Following are 25 T cell receptor beta chains from one sample sequenced in a study of CD8+ T cells in alopecia areata. A sort of pooled cutaneous lymph node cells used CD4, CD8alpha, NKG2D, NKG2ACE and other stains. The authors extracted RNA and reverse transcribed it into cDNA as the sequencing template. Libraries were prepared by immunoSEQ multiplex PCR; TCRdb keeps only in-frame clonotypes and omits some of them. Found here are about 270,000 clones, no singletons; the ten largest cover approximately 1.2%. What was sequenced was CD4+ T cells sorted from a lymph node. These receptors were taken from a C3H/HeJ mouse with alopecia areata. For the strain, the MHC haplotype given is H2-k.

This clone was seen more than once but under ten times. The genes and germline here are from mouse. The CDR3 extends 4 residues past the end of the read, so its final part is completed from the germline J gene. The genes are TRBV13-1 and TRBJ2-3, with TRBD1 matching 8 bases. The CDR3 loop spans 15 amino acids. V lost 5 bases to trimming and J lost 1 base; unmatched junction nucleotides: 6. Germline V gives CDR1 NSHNY, CDR2 SYGAGN. The sequenced part of the CDR3 DNA is TGTGCCAGCAGCTCAACAGGGGGAGGTGCAGAA. Its translation is CASSSTGGGAE. The whole CDR3 protein is CASSSTGGGAETLYF.

There are a few counts of this clone. The gene symbols are mouse symbols. The sequence runs out 4 residues before the end of the CDR3; the remainder is reconstructed from the germline J gene. The sample carries other DNA sequences with the same CDR3. This rearrangement joins TRBV19 to TRBJ2-3, with a weak D call TRBD1 (5 bases). With 5 bases removed from V and 0 bases from J, the gap between germline ends came to 7 bases. The CDR3 consists of 13 residues. Per germline, CDR1 FNHDT and CDR2 SITEND (reference sequence). CDR3 bases read: TGTGCCAGCAGCCAGGGTAGTGCAGAA. Protein sequence: CASSQGSAE. The full CDR3 is CASSQGSAETLYF.

This clone was observed a few times. Gene names denote mouse genes. The CDR3 extends 4 residues past the end of the read, so its final part is completed from the germline J gene. The chain couples TRBV5 to TRBJ2-7, with D possibly TRBD1 on 6 matching bases. Germline V lookup: CDR1 LGHNA, CDR2 YNLKQL (reference sequence). The CDR3 has 14 amino acids. Trimming removed 0 bases at V and 3 bases at J, with 9 bases between. The CDR3 spells CASSQEGQFYEQYF. The covered CDR3 bases are TGTGCCAGCAGCCAAGAGGGACAATTCTAT.

Comment on this clone: Genes and germline come from the mouse. Read sequence stops 4 residues before the CDR3 end, and the germline J gene provides the missing end. The genes are TRBV5 and TRBJ2-2, with 11 bases that match TRBD1. CDR1 is LGHNA, CDR2 YNLKQL, per germline (reference sequence). The J segment lost 5 bases and the V segment lost 1 base, leaving 6 bases of the junction unmatched. This CDR3 is built from 17 residues. The CDR3 spells CASSQGGQGEGTGQLYF. The sequenced CDR3 bases are TGTGCCAGCAGCCAAGGGGGACAGGGGGAGGGGACCGGG.

This clone was counted between two and nine times. The gene symbols are mouse symbols. The CDR3 end falls 4 residues outside the read, so it is completed with the germline J gene. This sample includes further DNA sequences coding for the same CDR3. The gene calls are TRBV13-2 and TRBJ2-3; maybe TRBD1 (6 bases). The V end lost 2 bases, the J end lost 0 bases, and 7 bases lay between the germline ends. Germline CDR1 and CDR2: NNHNN and SYGAGS (reference sequence). The CDR3 loop spans 14 amino acids. The CDR3 is CASGEQGSAETLYF. The CDR3 bases that were read are TGTGCCAGCGGTGAACAGGGTAGTGCAGAA.

On this clone: Genes and germline come from the mouse. The CDR3 end is not reached by the read, which stops 4 residues before it; the germline J gene fills it in. The chain carries TRBV1 and TRBJ2-2, with a tentative D call TRBD1 (6 bases). This CDR3 spans 16 amino acids. V was cut by 5 bases and J by 0 bases, with 13 bases left in between. Germline loops: CDR1 NSQYPW, CDR2 LRSPGD (reference sequence). The covered CDR3 bases are TGCACCTGCAGTACAGGGATTTCGGCAAACACCGGG. Amino acids: CTCSTGISANTG. The whole CDR3 protein reads CTCSTGISANTGQLYF.

There are a few counts of this clone. Gene names denote mouse genes. The read finishes 4 residues shy of the CDR3 end, and the germline J gene is used to complete it. Different DNA sequences within this sample yield the same CDR3. The chain couples TRBV19 to TRBJ2-5; 9 bases fit TRBD1. The V segment lost 4 bases and the J segment 3 bases; nucleotides outside the gene matches: 6. CDR1 and CDR2 (germline): FNHDT, SITEND (reference sequence). The CDR3 covers 15 residues. The part of the CDR3 DNA that was read is TGTGCCAGCAGTCCCCAGACAGGGGGGCAAGAC. Protein product: CASSPQTGGQD. The CDR3 as a whole reads CASSPQTGGQDTQYF.

Worth noting for this clone: Genes here carry mouse names. The observed sequence ends 4 residues before the CDR3 terminus, with the missing tail filled in from the germline J gene. V usage is TRBV13-3 and J usage is TRBJ2-4; no definite D call. V was pared by 1 base and J by 1 base, with 4 bases between. The V gene's germline CDR1 is NNHDY and CDR2 SYVADS. The CDR3 consists of 13 residues. CDR3 bases read: TGTGCCAGCAGTGATCAGGGTCAAAAC. It yields the protein CASSDQGQN. The complete CDR3 reads CASSDQGQNTLYF.

This clone was recorded at least ten times. Genes and germline come from the mouse. The observed sequence ends 4 residues before the CDR3 terminus, with the missing tail filled in from the germline J gene. The gene calls are TRBV31 and TRBJ2-1; 7 bases are shared with TRBD1. This CDR3 is 14 amino acids long. Germline V gene sequence: CDR1 GKSSPN, CDR2 SITVG. The CDR3 sequence is CAWSLVQGSAEQFF. The CDR3 DNA, read in part, is TGTGCCTGGAGTCTAGTACAGGGGAGCGCT.

This clone occurred a few times. Each gene name is a mouse one. The read ends 4 residues early relative to the CDR3; the germline J gene fills the gap. The chain combines TRBV29 with TRBJ2-2; 9 nucleotides line up with TRBD1. In germline, CDR1 is MSHET, CDR2 SYDVDS. The junction had 8 bases not matched to a gene; V was cut back by 6 bases and J by 3 bases. The CDR3 loop spans 16 amino acids. The sequenced CDR3 bases are TGTGCTAGCAGGGCTGAACAGGGGGCGGACACCGGG. Amino acid sequence: CASRAEQGADTG. The CDR3 reads in full as CASRAEQGADTGQLYF.

This clone was counted a few times. Gene names refer to mouse genes. The read is 4 residues too short to cover the CDR3 end, so that end is filled in from the germline J gene. Other DNA sequences in this specimen translate into the identical CDR3. This chain connects TRBV5 to TRBJ2-2; D might be TRBD2 (6 bases). CDR1 is LGHNA, CDR2 YNLKQL, per germline (reference sequence). Between the trimmed V and J ends, which lost 3 bases and 4 bases, there was a span of 9 bases. The CDR3 runs to 14 residues. The DNA read from the CDR3 is TGTGCCAGCAGCCAGGGGGGAGGCACCGGG. Its translation: CASSQGGGTG. The whole CDR3 is CASSQGGGTGQLYF.

This clone has a handful of counts. Gene labels here are mouse ones. The read stops 4 residues short of the end of the CDR3; the missing end is completed from the germline J gene. The chain carries TRBV13-2 and TRBJ2-3; 12 nucleotides agree with TRBD2. Germline values: CDR1 NNHNN, CDR2 SYGAGS (reference sequence). Unmatched junction bases numbered 5, after V lost 3 bases and J lost 0 bases. The CDR3 extends over 17 amino acids. The CDR3 loop is CASGGDWGGGSAETLYF. The DNA read from the CDR3 is TGTGCCAGCGGTGGTGACTGGGGGGGCGGGAGTGCAGAA.

As regards this clone: All gene names here are mouse names. Sequencing ends 3 residues short of the CDR3 end; the germline J gene provides the rest. The V call is TRBV19, the J call TRBJ1-6, with a possible D match to TRBD1 (6 bases). TRBJ1-6 is an ORF; its function is uncertain. Looked up from germline, CDR1 is FNHDT and CDR2 is SITEND (reference sequence). Trimming cost V 1 base and J 7 bases, with 15 bases left between them. The CDR3 sequence is 16 residues long. CDR3 in amino acids: CASSISGGARNSPLYF. The sequenced part of the CDR3 DNA is TGTGCCAGCAGTATATCTGGGGGCGCGAGGAATTCGCCC.

Regarding this clone: Genes and germline come from the mouse. The CDR3 loop reads CASSADRGLANTEVFF. Partial CDR3 DNA: TGTGCCAGCAGTGCTGACAGGGGGCTTGCAAACACA. This chain uses TRBV13-1 with TRBJ1-1; 10 bases map to TRBD1. The read comes to an end 4 residues before the CDR3 does, leaving the germline J gene to fill in the end. Germline V CDR1 and CDR2: NSHNY, SYGAGN. The CDR3 runs 16 residues. V trimming: 3 bases; J trimming: 0 bases; junction bases outside the gene matches: 5.

This clone has a handful of counts. The genes and germline here are from mouse. The missing CDR3 end, 4 residues past where the read stops, is filled in from the germline J gene. This same CDR3 is encoded by further DNA sequences in the sample. The rearrangement links TRBV5 to TRBJ2-7; tentatively, D is TRBD1 (5 bases). CDR3 length: 12 amino acids. Germline V gene sequence: CDR1 LGHNA, CDR2 YNLKQL (reference sequence). CDR3 DNA, as far as it was read: TGTGCCAGCAGCCAAAGGGGTTAT. Translated: CASSQRGY. The CDR3 reads in full as CASSQRGYEQYF.

For this clone: Germline and genes: mouse. The sequence runs out 4 residues before the end of the CDR3; the remainder is reconstructed from the germline J gene. The chain recombines TRBV13-1 with TRBJ2-1; the match to TRBD1 covers 9 bases. This CDR3 is built from 14 residues. Germline CDR1 is NSHNY and CDR2 is SYGAGN. The V gene end was trimmed by 3 bases and the J gene end by 5 bases; junction bases not matched to a gene: 3. The CDR3 DNA, read in part, is TGTGCCAGCAGTGCCCGGGACAGGGATGCT. This sequence encodes CASSARDRDA. In full, the CDR3 reads CASSARDRDAEQFF.

With respect to this clone: Mouse gene names and germline throughout. Other DNA sequences of this sample code for an identical CDR3. The CDR3 reads CASSIPTDQDTQYF. The sequenced part of the CDR3 DNA is TGTGCCAGCAGTATCCCGACAGACCAAGAC. V usage is TRBV19 and J usage is TRBJ2-5; the D gene is possibly TRBD1 (5 bases). The read ends 4 residues before the CDR3 terminus; that terminus is restored from the germline J gene. This CDR3 has 14 amino acids. Trimming shortened V by 2 bases and J by 1 base, and 8 bases separated the two germline ends. Germline CDR1 reads FNHDT; CDR2 reads SITEND (reference sequence).

Of note for this clone: Gene names and germline match the mouse. The read terminates 4 residues before the CDR3 end, so the remaining end is supplied by the germline J gene. The chain carries TRBV17 and TRBJ1-1, with D tentatively TRBD1 (5 bases). CDR1 is MNHDT, CDR2 YYDKIL, per germline. Trimming removed 5 bases from V and 1 base from J, with 8 bases in between. The CDR3 sequence is 13 residues long. The CDR3 reads CASSDRKNTEVFF. The covered CDR3 bases are TGTGCTAGCAGTGACAGAAAAAACACA. The full variable domain, rest sourced from reference TRBV17 and TRBJ1-1, is DTTVKQNPRYKLARVGKPVNLICSQTMNHDTMYWYQKKPNQAPKLLLFYYDKILNREADTFEKFQSSRPNNSFCSLYIGSAGLEYSAMYLCASSDRKNTEVFFGKGTRLTVV.

Comments on this clone: Just one base apart from a much larger clone, this may be a read error. Gene names and germline refer to mouse. The read finishes 4 residues shy of the CDR3 end, and the germline J gene is used to complete it. V is TRBV13-1 and J is TRBJ1-2; D possibly corresponds to TRBD1 (6 bases). This CDR3 spans 14 amino acids. Trimming left V 3 bases short and J 0 bases short, with 9 bases between. Germline CDR1 NSHNY, CDR2 SYGAGN. The DNA read from the CDR3 is TGTGCCAGCAGTGTCAGGGGTGCAAACTCC. This sequence encodes CASSVRGANS. The full CDR3 protein reads CASSVRGANSDYTF.

On this clone itself: Mouse gene names and germline throughout. The CDR3 end is not reached by the read, which stops 4 residues before it; the germline J gene fills it in. The chain is built from TRBV19 and TRBJ1-2; TRBD1 is a possible D gene (6 bases). This CDR3 is built from 12 residues. Germline CDR1 is FNHDT and CDR2 is SITEND (reference sequence). The ends were cut back, 7 bases at V and 3 bases at J, with 10 bases in the middle. The CDR3 protein is CASSNRDSDYTF. The CDR3 DNA, read in part, is TGTGCCAGCTCCAACAGGGACTCC. Full variable domain (rest looked up from reference TRBV19 and TRBJ1-2): GGIITQTPKFLIGQEGQKLTLKCQQNFNHDTMYWYRQDSGKGLRLIYYSITENDLQKGDLSEGYDASREKKSSFSLTVTSAQKNEMAVFLCASSNRDSDYTFGSGTRLLVI.

This clone was seen many times. The listed genes are named as in mouse. Other DNA sequences from this sample encode an identical CDR3 as well. The CDR3 here is CASSAQANTEVFF. CDR3 DNA (partial): TGTGCCAGCAGTGCACAAGCAAACACA. V gene TRBV13-1 combines with J gene TRBJ1-1; D not certain. The read ends 4 residues before the CDR3 terminus; that terminus is restored from the germline J gene. Trimming cost V 3 bases and J 0 bases, with 6 bases left between them. This CDR3 has 13 residues. Germline V gives CDR1 NSHNY, CDR2 SYGAGN.

A note on this clone: Gene names refer to mouse genes. The CDR3 extends 4 residues past the end of the read, so its final part is completed from the germline J gene. The gene calls are TRBV1 and TRBJ2-1, with 7 bases aligning to TRBD1. The ends lost 7 bases at V and 5 bases at J; junction bases unmatched: 2. Looked up from germline, CDR1 is NSQYPW and CDR2 is LRSPGD (reference sequence). The CDR3 contains 12 residues. The CDR3 protein is CTCTGTDAEQFF. The part of the CDR3 DNA that was read is TGCACCTGCACCGGGACAGATGCT.

This clone has only a few counts. Mouse germline and gene names are used. The read terminates 4 residues ahead of where the CDR3 ends, so the germline J gene completes it. This chain joins TRBV13-1 and TRBJ2-3, with D uncertain. With 5 bases removed from V and 2 bases from J, the gap between germline ends came to 6 bases. Germline CDR1 and CDR2: NSHNY and SYGAGN. The CDR3 is 12 residues long. The chain's CDR3 is CASRGFAETLYF. CDR3 DNA, as far as it was read: TGTGCCAGCAGAGGGTTTGCAGAA.

This clone was counted between two and nine times. The gene names given are mouse names. CDR3 DNA, as far as it was read: TGTGCCAGCAGCCTCGGACAGAACTAT. As protein: CASSLGQNY. The complete CDR3 reads CASSLGQNYEQYF. J is TRBJ2-7 and V is TRBV5; D might be TRBD1 (6 bases). The CDR3 extends 4 residues past the end of the read, so its final part is completed from the germline J gene. Per the germline V gene, CDR1 is LGHNA and CDR2 is YNLKQL (reference sequence). Between the trimmed V and J ends, which lost 4 bases and 3 bases, there was a span of 10 bases. This CDR3 region has 13 residues.

This clone has just a few counts. Any gene name here is a mouse gene name. Coverage ceases 4 residues before the CDR3 finishes, and the germline J gene fills in the end. This chain links TRBV19 with TRBJ1-2; the D is unclear. This CDR3 is 14 amino acids long. The germline V and J ends were trimmed by 2 bases and 2 bases, with 10 bases remaining between them. In germline, CDR1 is FNHDT, CDR2 SITEND (reference sequence). CDR3 bases read: TGTGCCAGCAGTATGCCCAGCCTCAACTCC. The encoded protein is CASSMPSLNS. In full, the CDR3 is CASSMPSLNSDYTF. Full variable domain (rest looked up from reference TRBV19 and TRBJ1-2): GGIITQTPKFLIGQEGQKLTLKCQQNFNHDTMYWYRQDSGKGLRLIYYSITENDLQKGDLSEGYDASREKKSSFSLTVTSAQKNEMAVFLCASSMPSLNSDYTFGSGTRLLVI.